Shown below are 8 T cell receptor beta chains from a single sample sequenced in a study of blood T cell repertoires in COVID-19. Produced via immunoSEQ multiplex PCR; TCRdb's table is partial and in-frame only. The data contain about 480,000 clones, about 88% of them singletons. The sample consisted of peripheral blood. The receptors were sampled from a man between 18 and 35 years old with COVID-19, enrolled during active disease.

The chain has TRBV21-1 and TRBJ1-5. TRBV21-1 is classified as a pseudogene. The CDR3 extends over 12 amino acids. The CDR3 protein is CASSIRDKPQHF. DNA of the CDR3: TGTGCCAGCAGCATCCGGGATAAACCCCAGCATTTT.

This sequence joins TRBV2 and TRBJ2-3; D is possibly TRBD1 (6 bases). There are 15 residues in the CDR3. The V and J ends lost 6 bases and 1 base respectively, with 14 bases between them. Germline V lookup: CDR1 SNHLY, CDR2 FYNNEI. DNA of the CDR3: TGTGCCAGCAGGGACCCCGCAGGGGGCACAGATACGCAGTATTTT. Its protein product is CASRDPAGGTDTQYF.

The CDR3 DNA reads TGTGCCTGGAGTCCTCTGTATGAGCAGTTCTTC. The encoded protein is CAWSPLYEQFF. J is TRBJ2-1 and V is TRBV30, with no clear D. Trimming stripped 2 bases from V and 8 bases from J, with 7 bases between. Germline-derived CDR1 and CDR2 are GTSNPN and SVGIG (reference sequence). This CDR3 comprises 11 residues.

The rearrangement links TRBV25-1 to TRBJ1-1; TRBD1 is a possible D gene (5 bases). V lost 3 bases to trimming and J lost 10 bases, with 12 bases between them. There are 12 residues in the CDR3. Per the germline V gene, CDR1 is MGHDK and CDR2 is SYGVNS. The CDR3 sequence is CASSDEQAAAFF. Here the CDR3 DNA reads TGTGCCAGCAGTGATGAACAGGCAGCAGCTTTCTTT. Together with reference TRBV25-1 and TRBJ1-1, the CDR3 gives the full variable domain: EADIYQTPRYLVIGTGKKITLECSQTMGHDKMYWYQQDPGMELHLIHYSYGVNSTEKGDLSSESTVSRIRTEHFPLTLESARPSHTSQYLCASSDEQAAAFFGQGTRLTVV.

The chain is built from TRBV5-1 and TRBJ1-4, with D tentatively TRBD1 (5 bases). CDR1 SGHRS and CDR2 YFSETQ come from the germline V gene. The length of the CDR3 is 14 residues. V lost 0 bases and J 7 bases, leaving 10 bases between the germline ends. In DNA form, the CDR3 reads TGCGCCAGCAGCTTGGGCAGGGTTGGTGAAAAACTGTTTTTT. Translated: CASSLGRVGEKLFF. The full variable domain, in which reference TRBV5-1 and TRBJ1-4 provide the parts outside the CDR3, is KAGVTQTPRYLIKTRGQQVTLSCSPISGHRSVSWYQQTPGQGLQFLFEYFSETQRNKGNFPGRFSGRQFSNSRSEMNVSTLELGDSALYLCASSLGRVGEKLFFGSGTQLSVL.

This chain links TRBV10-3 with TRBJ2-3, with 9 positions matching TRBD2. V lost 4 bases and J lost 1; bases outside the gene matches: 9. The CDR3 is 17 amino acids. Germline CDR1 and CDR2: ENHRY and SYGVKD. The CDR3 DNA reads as TGTGCCATCAGTGTGGTTAGCGGGAGATTCGGCACAGATACGCAGTATTTT. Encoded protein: CAISVVSGRFGTDTQYF.

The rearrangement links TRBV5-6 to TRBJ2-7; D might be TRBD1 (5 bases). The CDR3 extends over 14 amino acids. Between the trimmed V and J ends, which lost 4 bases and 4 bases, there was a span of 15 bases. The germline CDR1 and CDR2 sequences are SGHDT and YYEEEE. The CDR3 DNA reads TGTGCCAGCAGCGCAAGCCAGGGATTGTACGAGCAGTACTTC. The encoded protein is CASSASQGLYEQYF.

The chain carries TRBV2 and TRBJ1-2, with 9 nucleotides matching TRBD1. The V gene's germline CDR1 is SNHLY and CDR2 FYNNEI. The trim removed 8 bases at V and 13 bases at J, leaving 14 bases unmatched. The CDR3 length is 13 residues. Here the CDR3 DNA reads TGTGCCAGCTCTCAGGGGACAGGGAACATAGGCACCTTC. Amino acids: CASSQGTGNIGTF.